This TCR beta chain was sequenced during a study of blood T cells in healthy people across ages. Germline CDR1 is MNHEY and CDR2 is SVGAGI. The CDR3 length is 16 residues. V gave up 4 bases and J gave up 2 bases; unmatched junction bases: 10. Alongside a J-beta primer mix, a sample-barcoded 5' primer served in a second PCR lasting about 7 to 11 cycles. No fewer than 2.5 million CDR3-containing paired-end reads came from each sample. TCRdb re-analysed the 5' RACE reads in MiXCR, keeping a single row per CDR3 protein. The table lists about 560,000 distinct CDR3 sequences, about 27% of them singletons. The sample was also reused in another study, on T cells of mothers and their children.

The chain uses TRBV6-5 and TRBJ2-5; 7 bases match TRBD2. The source is a boy between 2 and 10 years old in good health. The sequenced material came from blood. The CDR3 here is CASSSPVGGEQETQYF. The CDR3, as DNA: TGTGCCAGCAGTTCCCCGGTTGGGGGGGAACAAGAGACCCAGTACTTC.